This T cell receptor (beta chain) was profiled in a study of T cells in Graves' hyperthyroidism and ophthalmopathy. Study in general: Prior to any treatment, at the point of initial diagnosis, peripheral blood was collected.

In this sample, this clonotype turned up many times. RNA transcripts gave rise to amplified TCR beta CDR3 regions. First-round RT-PCR targeting the TCR CDR3 was performed with the HTBI primer set. TCRdb reanalysed the multiplex PCR reads using MiXCR and keeps one entry per CDR3 protein. The table has a few hundred thousand distinct CDR3 sequences, approximately 18% seen once. Sequencing was carried out using blood. This TCR was recovered from a woman between 40 and 55 years old with Graves' ophthalmopathy.

This chain's CDR3 is CASTWGGTLNTEAFF. The CDR3 DNA follows: TGTGCCAGCACCTGGGGGGGAACATTGAACACTGAAGCTTTCTTT. The gene calls are TRBV6-1 and TRBJ1-1; perhaps TRBD1 as D (5 bases). The CDR3 loop spans 15 amino acids. Germline V gene data show CDR1 as MNHNS and CDR2 as SASEGT. The V end was cut by 7 bases, the J end by 0 bases, with 15 bases between.